This T cell receptor beta chain emerged from a study of T cells after somatic rescue of genetic block. J lost 9 bases, V lost 1 base, and 2 bases had no gene match. CDR1 and CDR2 (germline): MGHRA, YSYEKL. The CDR3 is 14 amino acids. Sequencing was performed with immunoSEQ multiplex PCR; in TCRdb, only in-frame clones are kept and a portion is missing. The sample holds 55,000 or so clones; 90% to 97% are singletons and the top ten take under 0.095%. The receptor was derived from a child in the first two years of life. The chain carries TRBV4-1 and TRBJ1-6; 8 nucleotides agree with TRBD1. Material for sequencing was peripheral blood mononuclear cells (PBMCs). The CDR3 sequence is CASSQGTGFSPLHF. As DNA, the CDR3 is TGCGCCAGCAGCCAAGGGACAGGGTTTTCACCCCTCCACTTT.